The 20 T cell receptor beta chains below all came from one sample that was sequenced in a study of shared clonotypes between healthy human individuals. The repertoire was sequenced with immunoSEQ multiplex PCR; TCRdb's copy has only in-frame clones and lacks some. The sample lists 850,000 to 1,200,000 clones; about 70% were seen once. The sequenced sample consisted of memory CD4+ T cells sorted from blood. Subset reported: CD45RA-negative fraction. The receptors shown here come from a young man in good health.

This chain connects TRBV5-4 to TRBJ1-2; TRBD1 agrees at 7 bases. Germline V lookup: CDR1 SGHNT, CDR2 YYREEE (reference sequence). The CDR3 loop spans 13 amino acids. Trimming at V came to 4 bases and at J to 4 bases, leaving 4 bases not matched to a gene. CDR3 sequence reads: CASSQTGSYGYTF. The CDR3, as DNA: TGTGCCAGCAGCCAGACAGGGAGCTATGGCTACACCTTC.

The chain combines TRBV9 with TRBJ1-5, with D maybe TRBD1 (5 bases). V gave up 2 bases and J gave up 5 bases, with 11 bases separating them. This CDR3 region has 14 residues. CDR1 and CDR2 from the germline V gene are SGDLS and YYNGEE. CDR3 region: CASSVDSRYQPQHF. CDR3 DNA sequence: TGTGCCAGCAGCGTCGACAGTCGTTATCAGCCCCAGCATTTT.

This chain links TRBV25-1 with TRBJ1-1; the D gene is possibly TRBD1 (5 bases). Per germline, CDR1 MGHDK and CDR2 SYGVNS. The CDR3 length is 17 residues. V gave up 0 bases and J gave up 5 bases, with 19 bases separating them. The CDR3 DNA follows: TGTGCCAGCAGTGAATATGAAGGGCGGGGGGGTCGGACTGAAGCTTTCTTT. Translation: CASSEYEGRGGRTEAFF.

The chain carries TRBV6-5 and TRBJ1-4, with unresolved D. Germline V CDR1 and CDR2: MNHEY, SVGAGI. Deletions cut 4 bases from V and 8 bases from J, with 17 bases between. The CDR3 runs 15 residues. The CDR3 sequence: CASSSRGRVEEKLFF. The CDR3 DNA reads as TGTGCCAGCAGTTCCCGAGGGAGGGTAGAAGAAAAACTGTTTTTT.

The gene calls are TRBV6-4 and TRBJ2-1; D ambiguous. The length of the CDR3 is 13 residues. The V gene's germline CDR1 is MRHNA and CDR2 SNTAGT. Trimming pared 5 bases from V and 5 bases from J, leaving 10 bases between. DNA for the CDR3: TGTGCCAGCAGTAACGGTTGGGACAATGAGCAGTTCTTC. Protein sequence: CASSNGWDNEQFF.

CDR3 sequence reads: CASSEFGQGGIDTEAFF. In nucleotides, the CDR3 is TGTGCCAGCAGTGAATTTGGACAGGGTGGAATAGACACTGAAGCTTTCTTT. The J gene is TRBJ1-1, the V gene TRBV25-1, with 8 bases aligning to TRBD1. Germline V lookup: CDR1 MGHDK, CDR2 SYGVNS. The CDR3 contains 17 residues. After removal of 1 base from V and 3 bases from J, the junction contained 10 bases not matched to a gene.

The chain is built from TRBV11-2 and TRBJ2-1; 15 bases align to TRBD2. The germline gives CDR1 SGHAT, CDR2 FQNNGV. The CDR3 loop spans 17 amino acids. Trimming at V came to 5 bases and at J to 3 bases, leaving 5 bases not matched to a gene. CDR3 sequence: CASSPGTSGGHYNEQFF. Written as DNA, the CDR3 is TGTGCCAGCAGCCCCGGGACTAGCGGGGGGCACTACAATGAGCAGTTCTTC.

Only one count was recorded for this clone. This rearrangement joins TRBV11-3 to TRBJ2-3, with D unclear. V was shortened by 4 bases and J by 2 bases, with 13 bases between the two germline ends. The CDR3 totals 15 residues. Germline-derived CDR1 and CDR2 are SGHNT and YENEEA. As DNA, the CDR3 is TGTGCCAGCAGCTCCCGTGTACCTGACACAGATACGCAGTATTTT. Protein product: CASSSRVPDTDTQYF.

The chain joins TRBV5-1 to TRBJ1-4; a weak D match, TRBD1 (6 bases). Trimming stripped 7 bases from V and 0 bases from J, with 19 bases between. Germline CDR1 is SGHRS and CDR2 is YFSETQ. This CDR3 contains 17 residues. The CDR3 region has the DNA TGCGCCAGCCGGGGGGGCGTGGTCCTTGCAACTAATGAAAAACTGTTTTTT. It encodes CASRGGVVLATNEKLFF.

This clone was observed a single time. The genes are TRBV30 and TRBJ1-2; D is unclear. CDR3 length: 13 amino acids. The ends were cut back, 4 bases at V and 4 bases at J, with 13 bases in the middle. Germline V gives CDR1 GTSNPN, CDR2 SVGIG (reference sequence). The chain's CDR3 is CAWTPNRGYGYTF. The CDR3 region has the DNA TGTGCCTGGACCCCAAACCGGGGCTATGGCTACACCTTC.

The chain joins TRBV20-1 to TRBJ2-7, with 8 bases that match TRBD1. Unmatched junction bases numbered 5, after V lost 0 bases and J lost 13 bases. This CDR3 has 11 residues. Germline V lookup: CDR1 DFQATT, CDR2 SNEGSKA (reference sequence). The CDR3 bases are TGCAGTGCTAGAGACAGGGGGCGTCAATACTTC. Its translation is CSARDRGRQYF.

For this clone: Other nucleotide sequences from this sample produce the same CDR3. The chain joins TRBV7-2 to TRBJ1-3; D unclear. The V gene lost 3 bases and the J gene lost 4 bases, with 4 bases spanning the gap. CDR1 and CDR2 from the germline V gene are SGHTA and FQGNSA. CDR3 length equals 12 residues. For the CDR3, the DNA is TGTGCCAGCAGCTTGAGGGGAAACACCATATATTTT. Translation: CASSLRGNTIYF.

In DNA, the CDR3 is TGTGCCAGCGGTGGACAGATCTACGAGCAGTACTTC. Encoded protein: CASGGQIYEQYF. The V and J genes are TRBV7-9 and TRBJ2-7, with D tentatively TRBD1 (6 bases). Germline V CDR1 and CDR2: SEHNR, FQNEAQ (reference sequence). The CDR3 length is 12 residues. Trimming stripped 8 bases from V and 3 bases from J, with 11 bases between.

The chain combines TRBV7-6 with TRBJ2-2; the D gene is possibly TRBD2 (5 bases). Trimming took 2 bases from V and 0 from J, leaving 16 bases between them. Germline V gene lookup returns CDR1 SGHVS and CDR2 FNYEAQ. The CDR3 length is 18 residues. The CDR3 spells CASSLHISGRANTGELFF. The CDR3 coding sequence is TGTGCCAGCAGCTTACATATCAGCGGTAGGGCGAACACCGGGGAGCTGTTTTTT.

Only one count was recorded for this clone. The CDR3 loop reads CASSVTGTSGRGETQYF. The DNA for the CDR3 is TGCGCCAGCAGCGTTACCGGGACTAGCGGGAGAGGTGAGACCCAGTACTTC. The chain recombines TRBV5-1 with TRBJ2-5, with 14 bases lining up with TRBD2. After removal of 4 bases from V and 5 bases from J, the junction contained 10 bases not matched to a gene. There are 17 residues in the CDR3. CDR1 SGHRS and CDR2 YFSETQ come from the germline V gene.

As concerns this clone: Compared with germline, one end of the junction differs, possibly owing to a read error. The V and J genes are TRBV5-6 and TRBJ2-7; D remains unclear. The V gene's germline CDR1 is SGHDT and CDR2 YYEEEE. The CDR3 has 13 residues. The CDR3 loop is CASSLIGFYGQYF. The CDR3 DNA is TGTGCCAGCAGCTTGATAGGTTTCTACGGGCAGTACTTC.

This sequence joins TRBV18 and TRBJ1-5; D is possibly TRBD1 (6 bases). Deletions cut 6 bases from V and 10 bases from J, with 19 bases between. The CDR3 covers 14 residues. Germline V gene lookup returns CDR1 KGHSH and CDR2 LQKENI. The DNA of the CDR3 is TGTGCCAGCTCGGGAGGGGGGCCGCAGAGCCCCCAGCATTTT. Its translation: CASSGGGPQSPQHF.

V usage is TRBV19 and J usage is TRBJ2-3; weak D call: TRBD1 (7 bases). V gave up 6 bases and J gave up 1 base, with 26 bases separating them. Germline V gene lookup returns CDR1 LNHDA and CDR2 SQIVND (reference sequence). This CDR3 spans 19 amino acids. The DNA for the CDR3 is TGTGCCAGTAGCCCAATCGGGAGAGGGGGCTTTATCCGCACAGATACGCAGTATTTT. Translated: CASSPIGRGGFIRTDTQYF.

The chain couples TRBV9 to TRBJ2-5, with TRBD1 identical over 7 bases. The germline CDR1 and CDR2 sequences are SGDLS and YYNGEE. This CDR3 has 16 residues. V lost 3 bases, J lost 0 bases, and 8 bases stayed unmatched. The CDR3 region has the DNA TGTGCCAGCAGCGCGGGGACAGACCAGTACCAAGAGACCCAGTACTTC. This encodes CASSAGTDQYQETQYF.

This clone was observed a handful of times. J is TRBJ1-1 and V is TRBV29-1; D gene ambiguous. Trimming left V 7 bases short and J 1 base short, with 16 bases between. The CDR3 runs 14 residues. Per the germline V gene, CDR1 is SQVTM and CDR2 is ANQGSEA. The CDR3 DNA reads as TGCAGCGCACGAACCACAGTTACGAACACTGAAGCTTTCTTT. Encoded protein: CSARTTVTNTEAFF.